The 2 T cell receptor beta chains presented below share a single source sample, sequenced in a study of cytomegalovirus exposure and HLA in healthy donors. In the PCR, 60 Vbeta and 13 Jbeta primers were used. The data were produced by immunoSEQ multiplex PCR, yet TCRdb's version contains in-frame clones alone and is incomplete. The profile shows over 80,000 clones, roughly 70% of them singletons. Sample: PBMCs. These receptors came from a woman between 18 and 30 years old in good health and CMV-seropositive.

V usage is TRBV18 and J usage is TRBJ1-5, with 11 bases identical to TRBD1. V lost 4 bases, J lost 6 bases, and 5 bases stayed unmatched. The CDR3 totals 15 residues. CDR1 KGHSH and CDR2 LQKENI come from the germline V gene. The CDR3 DNA follows: TGTGCCAGCTCACTAGGACAGGGGGCTATTCAGCCCCAGCATTTT. It is translated as CASSLGQGAIQPQHF. The full variable domain, rest sourced from reference TRBV18 and TRBJ1-5, is NAGVMQNPRHLVRRRGQEARLRCSPMKGHSHVYWYRQLPEEGLKFMVYLQKENIIDESGMPKERFSAEFPKEGPSILRIQQVVRGDSAAYFCASSLGQGAIQPQHFGDGTRLSIL.

The chain carries TRBV7-6 and TRBJ2-1, with 9 nucleotides matching TRBD1. V dropped 5 bases and J dropped 0; count of bases not matched to a gene: 5. Germline CDR1 reads SGHVS; CDR2 reads FNYEAQ. This CDR3 has 16 residues. The CDR3: CASSRSGQGSYNEQFF. The CDR3 coding sequence is TGTGCCAGCAGCCGCTCGGGACAGGGCTCCTACAATGAGCAGTTCTTC.